The 14 T cell receptor beta chains in this list originate from one sample, sequenced in a study of shared clonotypes between healthy human individuals. Only in-frame clones appear in the TCRdb table, and some are missing; sequencing was by immunoSEQ multiplex PCR. The table has roughly 2.2 million clones, just over 90% seen once; the top ten hold about 0.37%. The source material was naive CD4+ T cells from PBMCs. Documented subset: CD45RA+ positively selected. The receptors stem from a man aged 18-30 years in good health. Some clones in this sample may be carry-over from other donors' samples.

The chain combines TRBV6-4 with TRBJ2-1, with TRBD2 matching 8 bases. Looked up from germline, CDR1 is MRHNA and CDR2 is SNTAGT. The CDR3 length is 16 residues. J was trimmed by 3 bases and V by 3 bases; bases with no gene match: 7. The CDR3 here is CASSEEGAGVYNEQFF. The CDR3 DNA is TGTGCCAGCAGTGAAGAGGGAGCGGGAGTCTACAATGAGCAGTTCTTC.

This clone was seen a single time. This rearrangement joins TRBV7-9 to TRBJ2-5; 8 bases are a match to TRBD1. The junction had 4 bases not matched to a gene; V was cut back by 6 bases and J by 4 bases. CDR3 size: 13 residues. Germline lookup yields CDR1 SEHNR and CDR2 FQNEAQ (reference sequence). CDR3 nucleotide sequence: TGTGCCAGCAGGACAGGGGAGGTAGAGACCCAGTACTTC. This sequence encodes CASRTGEVETQYF.

The rearrangement joins TRBV27 to TRBJ1-5; 7 positions agree with TRBD1. The CDR3 spans 14 residues. Losses at the gene ends were 6 bases for V and 2 bases for J; bases not matched to a gene: 4. CDR1 MNHEY and CDR2 SMNVEV come from the germline V gene (reference sequence). As DNA, the CDR3 is TGTGCCAGCAGACTTGGACAGGGCAATCAGCCCCAGCATTTT. As protein: CASRLGQGNQPQHF.

The sample holds one count of this clone. The J gene is TRBJ2-7, the V gene TRBV18, with D maybe TRBD1 (6 bases). Germline lookup yields CDR1 KGHSH and CDR2 LQKENI. The CDR3 contains 14 residues. V lost 2 bases to trimming and J lost 3 bases, with 11 bases between them. The CDR3 spells CASSPVTGVYEQYF. In DNA, the CDR3 is TGTGCCAGCTCACCAGTGACAGGCGTCTACGAGCAGTACTTC.

The chain joins TRBV7-3 to TRBJ2-2; tentative D call: TRBD2 (6 bases). The CDR3 is 16 amino acids. Germline CDR1 is SGHTA and CDR2 is FQGTGA. Trimming removed 7 bases from V and 6 bases from J, with 21 bases in between. In nucleotides, the CDR3 is TGTGCCAGCACCCGGGGAGGCGCCCGGAGGTCCGGGGAGCTGTTTTTT. Translating gives CASTRGGARRSGELFF.

Only one count was recorded for this clone. The chain uses TRBV27 and TRBJ1-1; D gene ambiguous. The V end lost 6 bases, the J end lost 6 bases, and 14 bases lay between the germline ends. The germline V gene encodes CDR1 MNHEY and CDR2 SMNVEV (reference sequence). This CDR3 is 13 amino acids long. The CDR3 loop reads CASRSSTRAEAFF. The DNA of the CDR3 is TGTGCCAGCAGAAGTTCAACTCGGGCTGAAGCTTTCTTT.

The chain joins TRBV28 to TRBJ1-1; D is unclear. V dropped 10 bases and J dropped 0 bases, with 12 bases sitting between them. In germline, CDR1 is MDHEN, CDR2 SYDVKM. The CDR3 has 13 amino acids. The CDR3 DNA reads as TGTGCCACCAGGCGTCAGATGAACACTGAAGCTTTCTTT. Protein sequence: CATRRQMNTEAFF.

The rearrangement joins TRBV28 to TRBJ1-4, with D maybe TRBD1 (6 bases). Trimming removed 6 bases at V and 3 bases at J, with 11 bases between. The germline CDR1 and CDR2 sequences are MDHEN and SYDVKM. CDR3 length equals 14 residues. CDR3: CASSGGLANEKLFF. DNA for the CDR3: TGTGCCAGCAGCGGGGGGCTGGCTAATGAAAAACTGTTTTTT. Drawing the rest from reference TRBV28 and TRBJ1-4, the complete variable domain is DVKVTQSSRYLVKRTGEKVFLECVQDMDHENMFWYRQDPGLGLRLIYFSYDVKMKEKGDIPEGYSVSREKKERFSLILESASTNQTSMYLCASSGGLANEKLFFGSGTQLSVL.

A few counts support this clone. The CDR3 region is CSVERGGSRYEQYF. CDR3 DNA: TGCAGCGTTGAACGGGGCGGGAGCCGCTACGAGCAGTACTTC. V gene TRBV29-1 combines with J gene TRBJ2-7; TRBD2 aligns across 7 bases. J gave up 3 bases and V 2 bases, and 7 bases lay outside the gene matches. Germline assignment: CDR1 SQVTM and CDR2 ANQGSEA. This CDR3 spans 14 amino acids.

V gene TRBV27 combines with J gene TRBJ1-5, with D uncertain. The CDR3 consists of 15 residues. The germline V gene has CDR1 MNHEY and CDR2 SMNVEV (reference sequence). Trimming took off 0 bases at V and 6 bases at J, with 12 bases between the two ends. The CDR3 nucleotides are TGTGCCAGCAGTTTATCGTGGAGAATGGGTCAGCCCCAGCATTTT. Amino acids: CASSLSWRMGQPQHF.

This chain joins TRBV4-3 and TRBJ2-3; the match to TRBD2 covers 7 bases. CDR3 length: 18 residues. In germline, CDR1 is LGHNA, CDR2 YSLEER. V was pared by 4 bases and J by 3 bases, with 16 bases of the junction left unmatched. For the CDR3, the DNA is TGCGCCAGCAGCCGCACCTCGCCCCTAGCGGTTAAAACAGATACGCAGTATTTT. Its translation is CASSRTSPLAVKTDTQYF.

The rearrangement uses TRBV7-2 and TRBJ2-7; possibly TRBD2 for D (6 bases). From germline, CDR1 is SGHTA and CDR2 FQGNSA. The CDR3 spans 14 residues. Between the trimmed V and J ends, which lost 1 base and 6 bases, there was a span of 13 bases. The CDR3 bases are TGTGCCAGCAGCTTAGGCGGGACGGGGATCGAGCAGTACTTC. This sequence encodes CASSLGGTGIEQYF.

The chain uses TRBV5-4 and TRBJ2-6; the match to TRBD2 covers 10 bases. Germline CDR1 is SGHNT and CDR2 is YYREEE (reference sequence). The CDR3 consists of 15 residues. V dropped 0 bases and J dropped 12; count of bases not matched to a gene: 6. The DNA for the CDR3 is TGTGCCAGCAGCTTGGCTAGCGGGAGCGGGACCGTCCTGACTTTC. As protein: CASSLASGSGTVLTF.

The rearrangement uses TRBV28 and TRBJ1-1; no definite D call. Germline-derived CDR1 and CDR2 are MDHEN and SYDVKM. This CDR3 has 15 residues. The V and J ends lost 7 bases and 3 bases respectively, with 18 bases between them. The CDR3 DNA is TGTGCCAGCACCCTCCGGGCCTCGCGGTACACTGAAGCTTTCTTT. It translates to CASTLRASRYTEAFF.